The 10 T cell receptor beta chains reported below all come from one sample, sequenced in a study of cytomegalovirus exposure and HLA in healthy donors. PCR involved 60 Vbeta and 13 Jbeta primers. Some clones are missing from TCRdb's copy, which holds only in-frame ones; the method was immunoSEQ multiplex PCR. The sample carries just under 95,000 clones, around 74% recorded once. The sequenced sample consisted of PBMCs. The receptors here all came from a man in his fifties or sixties in good health and CMV-seropositive.

Comment on this clone: One junction end does not reproduce the germline sequence, and a read error may be involved. The same CDR3 can be traced to other DNA sequences in this sample. The genes are TRBV6-1 and TRBJ1-1; a weak D match, TRBD1 (5 bases). The CDR3 is made up of 16 amino acids. CDR1 is MNHNS, CDR2 SASEGT, per germline. The CDR3 protein is CASSERGWQMNTEAFF. In DNA form, the CDR3 reads TGTGCCAGCAGTGAAAGGGGTTGGCAGATGAACACTGAAGCCTTCTTT.

This clone came up a few times. CDR3 residues: CASSLWGTDTDTQYF. CDR3 nucleotides: TGTGCCAGCAGTTTGTGGGGGACAGACACAGATACGCAGTATTTT. J is TRBJ2-3 and V is TRBV27; 7 bases line up with TRBD1. CDR3 size: 15 residues. The V segment lost 3 bases and the J segment 2 bases; nucleotides outside the gene matches: 5. Germline V gene lookup returns CDR1 MNHEY and CDR2 SMNVEV (reference sequence).

The chain joins TRBV30 to TRBJ1-2, with D maybe TRBD1 (5 bases). This CDR3 is built from 15 residues. Germline assignment: CDR1 GTSNPN and CDR2 SVGIG (reference sequence). Trimming took 2 bases from V and 4 from J, leaving 17 bases between them. CDR3 nucleotides: TGTGCCTGGAGTCTAAGGGAAGCGGGGGGCTATGGCTACACCTTC. It translates to CAWSLREAGGYGYTF.

This clone is a singleton in its sample. This chain connects TRBV21-1 to TRBJ2-2; whether TRBD2, the table's D call, matches the DNA was not checked. TRBV21-1 is a recognized pseudogene. The CDR3 is made up of 15 amino acids. The CDR3 spells CASSKFPVDTGELFF. The CDR3 nucleotides are TGTGCCAGCAGCAAATTTCCGGTGGACACCGGGGAGCTGTTTTTT.

The rearrangement uses TRBV6-5 and TRBJ1-2; 8 bases align to TRBD1. With V trimmed by 7 bases and J by 4 bases, 8 bases remained unmatched. The germline V gene encodes CDR1 MNHEY and CDR2 SVGAGI. The length of the CDR3 is 14 residues. The CDR3 region is CASIRQGAVYGYTF. The CDR3 coding sequence is TGTGCCAGCATTCGTCAGGGGGCGGTCTATGGCTACACCTTC.

V usage is TRBV4-3 and J usage is TRBJ1-1; D may be TRBD1 (5 bases). The CDR3 totals 15 residues. Germline CDR1 LGHNA, CDR2 YSLEER. Trimming removed 0 bases from V and 4 bases from J, with 12 bases in between. CDR3: CASSQESQGPTEAFF. The CDR3 DNA reads TGCGCCAGCAGCCAAGAGTCCCAGGGCCCCACTGAAGCTTTCTTT.

This chain links TRBV4-1 with TRBJ2-7, with D unclear. CDR1 is MGHRA and CDR2 is YSYEKL in the germline V gene. V lost 0 bases, J lost 5 bases, and 11 bases lay in between. The CDR3 totals 14 residues. The CDR3: CASSQDSFLDEQYF. The CDR3 nucleotides are TGCGCCAGCAGCCAAGATAGTTTTCTGGACGAGCAGTACTTC.

This clone was seen only once. The chain links TRBV7-2 to TRBJ1-2, with 8 positions matching TRBD1. Per the germline V gene, CDR1 is SGHTA and CDR2 is FQGNSA. The CDR3 contains 17 residues. V lost 5 bases to trimming and J lost 0 bases; unmatched junction nucleotides: 11. The CDR3 region is CASSGWDRHLANYGYTF. The CDR3 region has the DNA TGTGCCAGCAGCGGCTGGGACAGGCACCTAGCTAACTATGGCTACACCTTC.

The sample holds one count of this clone. The rearrangement uses TRBV9 and TRBJ2-6; 7 bases are shared with TRBD1. Trimming took 3 bases from V and 3 from J; bases not matched to a gene: 12. The germline V gene encodes CDR1 SGDLS and CDR2 YYNGEE. The CDR3 has 18 residues. The CDR3 sequence: CASSARDRNLGGANVLTF. DNA of the CDR3: TGTGCCAGCAGCGCCCGGGACAGAAATTTGGGTGGGGCCAACGTCCTGACTTTC. Combining the CDR3 with reference TRBV9 and TRBJ2-6 gives the whole variable domain DSGVTQTPKHLITATGQRVTLRCSPRSGDLSVYWYQQSLDQGLQFLIQYYNGEERAKGNILERFSAQQFPDLHSELNLSSLELGDSALYFCASSARDRNLGGANVLTFGAGSRLTVL.

This clone was recorded a few times. The gene calls are TRBV25-1 and TRBJ2-5, with D possibly TRBD1 on 7 matching bases. This CDR3 contains 15 residues. Germline CDR1 reads MGHDK; CDR2 reads SYGVNS. The V and J ends lost 2 bases and 7 bases respectively, with 17 bases between them. This chain's CDR3 is CASSELQGFGGTQYF. For the CDR3, the DNA is TGTGCCAGCAGTGAACTACAGGGGTTCGGGGGGACCCAGTACTTC.